Shown below are 22 T cell receptor beta chains from a single sample sequenced in a study of metastatic and nonmetastatic thyroid tumors. Using MiXCR, TCRdb reanalyzed the PCR reads. The sample lists about 22,000 clones; roughly 18% were seen once. Until they underwent thyroid surgery, no patient had received any treatment. Sequenced: adjacent normal tissue. All receptors come from a male donor with papillary thyroid cancer or a benign thyroid nodule (not recorded which). Some clones in this sample may be carry-over from other donors' samples.

This clone is medium-sized (0.01 to 0.1%). V usage is TRBV12-3 or TRBV12-4 and J usage is TRBJ1-5; TRBD1 is a possible D gene (5 bases). V lost 7 bases and J 6 bases, leaving 10 bases between the germline ends. The CDR3 extends over 12 amino acids. Here the CDR3 reads CASTSGGQPQHF. The CDR3, as DNA: TGTGCCAGCACCTCCGGGGGTCAGCCCCAGCATTTT.

As to this clone: An end of the junction does not agree with germline; a read error may underlie this. V and J are TRBV12-3 or TRBV12-4 and TRBJ2-7; D not certain. The CDR3 is 14 amino acids. The CDR3 nucleotides are TGCGCCAGCAGTTTATACGGCAAAACCTACGATCAGTACTTC. Translating gives CASSLYGKTYDQYF.

The rearrangement links TRBV5-5 to TRBJ2-7; D possibly corresponds to TRBD1 (5 bases). The V gene's germline CDR1 is SGHKS and CDR2 YYEKEE (reference sequence). The CDR3 covers 13 residues. V was trimmed by 1 base and J by 4 bases, leaving 9 bases between them. This CDR3 reads CASSLQGYYEQYF. CDR3 coding DNA: TGTGCCAGCAGCTTGCAGGGCTATTACGAGCAGTACTTC.

V gene TRBV10-2 combines with J gene TRBJ2-3, with 7 bases identical to TRBD1. Germline V lookup: CDR1 WSHSY, CDR2 SAAADI. V shed 3 bases, J shed 6 bases, and the junction held 9 bases outside the gene matches. The CDR3 totals 15 residues. This chain's CDR3 is CASSDQGVGPDTQYF. CDR3 in DNA: TGCGCCAGCAGTGATCAGGGGGTAGGTCCGGATACGCAGTATTTT.

With respect to this clone: The missing conserved phenylalanine or tryptophan at the end of this CDR3 makes a read error likely. The V call is TRBV4-2, the J call TRBJ2-1; 7 nucleotides line up with TRBD2. Germline CDR1 LGHNA, CDR2 YNFKEQ. This CDR3 has 16 amino acids. Losses at the gene ends were 1 base for V and 8 bases for J; bases not matched to a gene: 11. The CDR3 DNA sequence: TGTGCCAGCAGCCAAGTGGTGGGAGGGCCCGCGGATGAGCAGTTCTTA. It translates to CASSQVVGGPADEQFL.

Ten or more counts support this clone. The V and J genes are TRBV30 and TRBJ1-4; tentatively, D is TRBD1 (6 bases). Trimming took 3 bases from V and 5 from J, leaving 13 bases between them. The CDR3 runs to 14 residues. Germline V lookup: CDR1 GTSNPN, CDR2 SVGIG (reference sequence). The CDR3: CAWSGRGQNEKLFF. CDR3 sequence (DNA): TGTGCCTGGAGCGGAAGGGGACAAAATGAAAAACTGTTTTTT.

By share, this clone ranks as medium-sized. This sequence joins TRBV6-1 and TRBJ1-2, with 8 bases matching TRBD1. This CDR3 has 14 residues. Germline assignment: CDR1 MNHNS and CDR2 SASEGT. The junction had 6 bases not matched to a gene; V was cut back by 7 bases and J by 2 bases. Here the CDR3 DNA reads TGTGCCAGCACCCGAGACAGGGGAAACTATGGCTACACCTTC. Its protein product is CASTRDRGNYGYTF.

This clone was found many times. The chain has TRBV5-1 and TRBJ2-5; 7 positions match TRBD2. The CDR3 totals 13 residues. Germline values: CDR1 SGHRS, CDR2 YFSETQ. The trim removed 6 bases at V and 5 bases at J, leaving 7 bases unmatched. The CDR3 DNA is TGCGCCAGCACCGTGGGGGGGAAGGAGACCCAGTACTTC. Amino acids: CASTVGGKETQYF.

This clone is labeled as medium-sized (0.01 to 0.1%). The CDR3 here is CASSLGQDYGYTF. The CDR3 DNA reads as TGTGCCAGCAGTTTGGGACAGGACTATGGCTACACCTTC. The chain employs TRBV27 and TRBJ1-2, with 8 bases matching TRBD1. The germline V gene has CDR1 MNHEY and CDR2 SMNVEV (reference sequence). This CDR3 is built from 13 residues. The V segment lost 3 bases and the J segment 3 bases; nucleotides outside the gene matches: 0.

This clone has ten or more counts. The chain employs TRBV5-8 and TRBJ1-6; possibly TRBD1 for D (5 bases). V was trimmed by 7 bases and J by 7 bases, leaving 15 bases between them. CDR3 size: 14 residues. Germline CDR1 reads SGHTS; CDR2 reads YDEGEE. The CDR3 DNA sequence: TGTGCCAGCGGAGCAGGGCGGTCGAATTCACCCCTCCACTTT. Residues: CASGAGRSNSPLHF.

This clone was counted many times. The rearrangement joins TRBV25-1 to TRBJ2-6; the D is unclear. The ends were cut back, 1 base at V and 2 bases at J, with 9 bases in the middle. Germline assignment: CDR1 MGHDK and CDR2 SYGVNS. This CDR3 spans 16 amino acids. This chain's CDR3 is CASSESGITGANVLTF. CDR3 in DNA: TGTGCCAGCAGTGAATCTGGTATCACTGGGGCCAACGTCCTGACTTTC.

This clone has more than one count but fewer than ten. This sequence joins TRBV27 and TRBJ2-7; no clear D. V lost 2 bases, J lost 2 bases, and 10 bases lay in between. There are 14 residues in the CDR3. CDR1 MNHEY and CDR2 SMNVEV come from the germline V gene (reference sequence). This chain's CDR3 is CASSLRALTYEQYF. The CDR3 nucleotides read TGTGCCAGCAGTTTACGCGCATTAACCTACGAGCAGTACTTC.

This clone was counted ten times or more. The same CDR3 can be traced to other DNA sequences in this sample. The gene calls are TRBV14 and TRBJ2-1; 7 nucleotides align to TRBD2. V gave up 2 bases and J gave up 15 bases; unmatched junction bases: 10. Germline CDR1 and CDR2: SGHDN and FVKESK. The CDR3 is 13 residues long. CDR3 in amino acids: CASSQWTTSAAFF. The CDR3 bases are TGTGCCAGCAGCCAATGGACAACTAGCGCTGCGTTCTTC.

For this clone: A junction boundary mismatches the germline segment, possibly from a read error. The same CDR3 can be traced to other DNA sequences in this sample. V usage is TRBV9 and J usage is TRBJ2-6, with 7 bases matching TRBD1. Germline V gene sequence: CDR1 SGDLS, CDR2 YYNGEE. This CDR3 is built from 17 residues. The CDR3, as DNA: TGTGCCAGTACCGTAGCTATAGGGGGCACTGGGGCCAACGTCCTGACCTTC. Translating it yields CASTVAIGGTGANVLTF.

Of note for this clone: The junction differs from germline at one of its ends, possibly a read error. The J gene is TRBJ2-6, the V gene TRBV2, with D possibly matching TRBD2 (6 bases). Per the germline V gene, CDR1 is SNHLY and CDR2 is FYNNEI. The CDR3 length is 16 residues. The CDR3 region has the DNA TGTGCCAGCAGGGTGGGGGGTTACTCTGGGGCCAACGTGCTGACTTTC. Its translation is CASRVGGYSGANVLTF.

This clone was counted at least ten times. The chain recombines TRBV30 with TRBJ1-5, with D uncertain. This CDR3 contains 14 residues. Between the trimmed V and J ends, which lost 6 bases and 4 bases, there was a span of 16 bases. Germline V gene lookup returns CDR1 GTSNPN and CDR2 SVGIG (reference sequence). The CDR3 reads CACDPGFTNQPQHF. CDR3 bases: TGTGCCTGCGACCCCGGGTTCACTAATCAGCCCCAGCATTTT.

This clone showed up many times. The chain recombines TRBV5-1 with TRBJ2-3; 7 nucleotides line up with TRBD2. This CDR3 is built from 18 residues. Trimming took 2 bases from V and 6 from J; bases not matched to a gene: 18. Germline assignment: CDR1 SGHRS and CDR2 YFSETQ. The DNA of the CDR3 is TGCGCCAGCAGCTTTCCCGGGGGGTCTGTCTTAATGCAGGATACGCAGTATTTT. It yields the protein CASSFPGGSVLMQDTQYF.

This clone has a count of ten or more. V gene TRBV10-3 combines with J gene TRBJ1-1; perhaps TRBD1 as D (6 bases). V was clipped by 3 bases and J by 7 bases, with 12 bases between them. CDR1 is ENHRY, CDR2 SYGVKD, per germline. The CDR3 runs 13 residues. CDR3 bases: TGTGCCATCAGTGACTCGGGGGGCTTTGAAGCTTTCTTT. It codes for CAISDSGGFEAFF.

By frequency in the sample, this clone is medium-sized. This chain links TRBV12-3 or TRBV12-4 with TRBJ2-3, with D possibly being TRBD1 or TRBD2 (5 bases each). The length of the CDR3 is 11 residues. Trimming removed 6 bases at V and 11 bases at J, with 12 bases between. CDR3 protein: CASSRDGMQYF. The CDR3 DNA follows: TGTGCCAGCAGCCGGGACGGTATGCAGTATTTT.

There are many counts of this clone. The chain couples TRBV27 to TRBJ2-5; D uncertain. Trimming left V 5 bases short and J 5 bases short, with 18 bases between. Germline values: CDR1 MNHEY, CDR2 SMNVEV (reference sequence). The CDR3 totals 15 residues. CDR3 protein: CASSDTTYMGETQYF. The CDR3 region has the DNA TGTGCCAGCAGTGACACGACCTATATGGGGGAGACCCAGTACTTC.

This chain joins TRBV27 and TRBJ2-3; TRBD2 agrees at 11 bases. After removal of 7 bases from V and 3 bases from J, the junction contained 15 bases not matched to a gene. The germline gives CDR1 MNHEY, CDR2 SMNVEV (reference sequence). There are 18 residues in the CDR3. DNA of the CDR3: TGTGCCAGCATGGGCATAGCGGGGGGGATAAGTCGTACAGATACGCAGTATTTT. This codes for CASMGIAGGISRTDTQYF.

This clone was seen at least ten times. V usage is TRBV6-1 and J usage is TRBJ1-2; D is undetermined. V lost 6 bases and J 4 bases, leaving 15 bases between the germline ends. Looked up from germline, CDR1 is MNHNS and CDR2 is SASEGT. The CDR3 consists of 14 residues. The DNA for the CDR3 is TGTGCCAGCAGCTCTATGGGCGGAGCCTATGGCTACACCTTC. The encoded protein is CASSSMGGAYGYTF.